This is a list of T cell receptor beta chains from one sample in a study of blood T cell repertoires in COVID-19. Produced via immunoSEQ multiplex PCR; TCRdb's table is partial and in-frame only. The repertoire includes approximately 200,000 clones, about 83% of them detected once, and 18% sits in the top ten. The sequencing sample was made of peripheral blood. The receptor set was obtained from a person between 65 and 79 years old with COVID-19, enrolled during active disease. Both conserved end residues are part of each CDR3. Fields, in order: D gene, J gene, clone size, V gene, CDR3 DNA, CDR3 protein. The D gene is left open where the match is weak. For some rows the clone size is stated as once, few or many, or as a class when expanded; others skip it.

>NA|TRBJ2-7|few|TRBV4-2
TGTGCCAGCAGCACGGGACACCCAAGCAAAACGGGGGAGCAGTACTTC
CASSTGHPSKTGEQYF
>NA|TRBJ2-5|NA|TRBV20-1
TGCAGTGCTAGTGGGGTTTTGAGGGACCAAGAGACCCAGTACTTC
CSASGVLRDQETQYF
>TRBD2|TRBJ2-7|NA|TRBV6-5
TGTGCCAGCAGTCGAGGACTAGACTACGAGCAGTACTTC
CASSRGLDYEQYF
>TRBD2|TRBJ2-1|once|TRBV2
TGTGCCAGCAGTCCCGGGACTAGCGGATATTCGGAGCAGTTCTTC
CASSPGTSGYSEQFF
>NA|TRBJ1-6|NA|TRBV6-1
TGTGCCAGCAGTGAATTGGGGCGGGGGAATTCACCCCTCCACTTT
CASSELGRGNSPLHF
>NA|TRBJ1-6|NA|TRBV19
TGTGCCAGTAGTATACAGGGAGGGAAGGCTTCACCCCTCCACTTT
CASSIQGGKASPLHF
>NA|TRBJ2-5|once|TRBV7-2
TGTGCCAGCAGCCCCCACGGGGTAAGAGAAGAGACCCAGTACTTC
CASSPHGVREETQYF
>TRBD1|TRBJ1-5|NA|TRBV24-1
TGTGCCACCAGTGACCGGGACAGGTCCCAGCCCCAGCATTTT
CATSDRDRSQPQHF
>NA|TRBJ1-5|NA|TRBV19
TGTGCCAGTCGGGACACCCACCCAGAGCCCCAGCATTTT
CASRDTHPEPQHF
>NA|TRBJ2-3|NA|TRBV27
TGTGCCAGCAGTTTACGAGTACGAGATACGCAGTATTTT
CASSLRVRDTQYF
>TRBD1|TRBJ1-1|NA|TRBV28
TGTGCCAGCAGTTTACCACAGACAGGGGGAGGGGCTGAAGCTTTCTTT
CASSLPQTGGGAEAFF
>TRBD2|TRBJ2-5|NA|TRBV15
TGTGCCACCAGCAGAGTACTAGCGGACCAAGAGACCCAGTACTTC
CATSRVLADQETQYF
>TRBD2|TRBJ2-3|once|TRBV7-6
TGTGCCAGCAGCGGGGGACTAGAGATCACAGATACGCAGTATTTT
CASSGGLEITDTQYF
>TRBD2|TRBJ2-1|NA|TRBV5-1
TGCGCCAGCAGCGTCCTAGCGGACTCCTACAATGAGCAGTTCTTC
CASSVLADSYNEQFF
>TRBD1|TRBJ2-2|NA|TRBV30
TGTGCCTGGCGGGGACAGGGACACGGGGAGCTGTTTTTT
CAWRGQGHGELFF
>TRBD2|TRBJ2-7|NA|TRBV19
TGTGCCAGTAGTTTGGCGGGAGGGCCAGCCTACGAGCAGTACTTC
CASSLAGGPAYEQYF
>NA|TRBJ2-3|NA|TRBV6-4
TGTGCCAGTAGCAGGGAAATGGAAGATACGCAGTATTTT
CASSREMEDTQYF
>NA|TRBJ2-7|NA|TRBV5-6
TGTGCCAGCAGCTTGACGGGGGAGCAGTACTTC
CASSLTGEQYF
>TRBD1|TRBJ1-5|NA|TRBV28
TGTGCCAGCAGTCTCGGCGGGGCAGGGGGCGCAGGGCCCCAGCATTTT
CASSLGGAGGAGPQHF
>TRBD1|TRBJ1-2|NA|TRBV5-1
TGCGCCAGCACCGACAGGGCCAACTATGGCTACACCTTC
CASTDRANYGYTF
>TRBD1|TRBJ1-2|NA|TRBV5-1
TGCGCCAGCAGCTCTGATGGGACAGGGTCTGGCTACACCTTC
CASSSDGTGSGYTF
>TRBD1|TRBJ1-4|NA|TRBV6-5
TGTGCCAGCAGTTACGAGGGACAGGGTTTGGAAAAACTGTTTTTT
CASSYEGQGLEKLFF
>NA|TRBJ2-5|NA|TRBV4-2
TGTGCCAGCAGCCAAAGTCTCGGAGAGGAGGAAGAGACCCAGTACTTC
CASSQSLGEEEETQYF
>TRBD1|TRBJ1-2|NA|TRBV29-1
TGCAGCGTTGTACAGGGGGTGGATGGCTACACCTTC
CSVVQGVDGYTF
>TRBD2|TRBJ2-2|NA|TRBV7-2
TGTGCCAGCAGCTTTCTAGCGGGAGCGGGCGGGGAGCTGTTTTTT
CASSFLAGAGGELFF
>TRBD1|TRBJ1-6|NA|TRBV2
TGTGCCAGCAGGTCGACAGGGAGTAGGGATTCACCCCTCCACTTT
CASRSTGSRDSPLHF
>NA|TRBJ2-7|NA|TRBV6-5
TGTGCCAGCGCCCCGGCAGCGGGCTCCTACGAGCAGTACTTC
CASAPAAGSYEQYF
>NA|TRBJ1-6|NA|TRBV4-3
TGCGCCAGCAGCCAAGACTATCCGGGGTTTAATAATTCACCCCTCCACTTT
CASSQDYPGFNNSPLHF
>TRBD1|TRBJ2-3|NA|TRBV19
TGTGCCAGTAGACGACAGGGATATACAGATACGCAGTATTTT
CASRRQGYTDTQYF
>NA|TRBJ2-7|NA|TRBV29-1
TGCAGCGTTGAAACCCAGGCCTCCCGGGGGCAGTACTTC
CSVETQASRGQYF
>TRBD1|TRBJ2-3|NA|TRBV25-1
TGTGCCAGCCGGGACAGGGTGACAGATACGCAGTATTTT
CASRDRVTDTQYF
>TRBD1|TRBJ1-5|NA|TRBV19
TGTGCCAGTAGTTCCGACAGGGACCCTGGACAGCCCCAGCATTTT
CASSSDRDPGQPQHF
>TRBD1|TRBJ1-1|NA|TRBV10-3
TGTGCCATCAGTGACTCACCGGGACAGGGAGTCGGTGAAGCTTTCTTT
CAISDSPGQGVGEAFF
>TRBD2|TRBJ2-3|once|TRBV5-5
TGTGCCAGCAGCAGACTACTAGCGGGGGCGGGCACAGATACGCAGTATTTT
CASSRLLAGAGTDTQYF
>NA|TRBJ1-1|few|TRBV7-9
TGTGCCAGCAGCTTAGGGCCCAATGAAGCTTTCTTT
CASSLGPNEAFF
>TRBD1|TRBJ1-6|NA|TRBV6-6
TGTGCCAGCAGACCCACCGGGACAGGGGCTTCACCCCTCCACTTT
CASRPTGTGASPLHF
>TRBD1|TRBJ1-1|NA|TRBV19
TGTGCCAGTAGTCCAGGGGGCTTGGCGACTGAAGCTTTCTTT
CASSPGGLATEAFF
>NA|TRBJ2-1|NA|TRBV7-3
TGTGCCAGCAGCTTAACGTTAAGAGGTAGTCGGCGGCATGAGCAGTTCTTC
CASSLTLRGSRRHEQFF
>NA|TRBJ1-1|NA|TRBV3-1/TRBV3-2
TGTGCCAGCAGCCTCCGTGACACTGAAGCTTTCTTT
CASSLRDTEAFF
>NA|TRBJ2-2|once|TRBV3-1/TRBV3-2
TGTGCCAGCAGCCGCGGCTCCGGGGAGCTGTTTTTT
CASSRGSGELFF
>TRBD2|TRBJ2-3|NA|TRBV28
TGTGCCAGCAGTTTCTATCGGGGGGTGACAGATACGCAGTATTTT
CASSFYRGVTDTQYF
>TRBD2|TRBJ2-3|NA|TRBV11-3
TGTGCCAGCAGCGACCTAGCGGGGGGGACAGATACGCAGTATTTT
CASSDLAGGTDTQYF
>NA|TRBJ1-2|NA|TRBV7-2
TGTGCCAGCAGCGCCGGGACACGGACATCCTATGGCTACACCTTC
CASSAGTRTSYGYTF
>NA|TRBJ1-3|NA|TRBV9
TGTGCCAGCAGCCCAGCGGCTGGCTCTGGAAACACCATATATTTT
CASSPAAGSGNTIYF
>NA|TRBJ1-1|once|TRBV5-1
TGCGCCAGCAGCTTTTATACACGGGTTGGGTCGAGAGACACTGAAGCTTTCTTT
CASSFYTRVGSRDTEAFF
>TRBD1|TRBJ1-2|NA|TRBV4-3
TGCGCCAGCAGCCGAGAGGGGGCGGGCTATGGCTACACCTTC
CASSREGAGYGYTF
>TRBD1|TRBJ1-4|once|TRBV6-2/TRBV6-3
TGTGCCAGCAGTTCCGGGACAGACCCAATTAATGAAAAACTGTTTTTT
CASSSGTDPINEKLFF
>TRBD2|TRBJ2-7|once|TRBV27
TGTGCCAGCAGTCCCCTCCCAGCGGGGCTATACGAGCAGTACTTC
CASSPLPAGLYEQYF
>TRBD1|TRBJ2-5|NA|TRBV2
TGTGCCATCTATAACCGGGACAGCCACCAAGAGACCCAGTACTTC
CAIYNRDSHQETQYF
>NA|TRBJ1-4|NA|TRBV23-1
TGCGCCAGCAGTCAATCGGGTCCGGACAGAAATACAACTAATGAAAAACTGTTTTTT
CASSQSGPDRNTTNEKLFF
>NA|TRBJ1-2|NA|TRBV28
TGTGCCAGCATCTCTCGGGGGAACTATGGCTACACCTTC
CASISRGNYGYTF
>TRBD2|TRBJ2-3|NA|TRBV5-6
TGTGCCAGCAGCTGGGGCCTCGGCGGTAGCGGGGACACAGATACGCAGTATTTT
CASSWGLGGSGDTDTQYF
>TRBD2|TRBJ2-5|NA|TRBV5-1
TGCGCCAGCAGCTCCCAGGCGGGGGGAAACCAAGAGACCCAGTACTTC
CASSSQAGGNQETQYF
>TRBD1|TRBJ2-7|NA|TRBV2
TGTGCCAGCAGCGAGGGACAGCTCATCTACGAGCAGTACTTC
CASSEGQLIYEQYF
>NA|TRBJ1-6|NA|TRBV11-2
TGTGCCAGCAGCCAGGACAGATATTCACCCCTCCACTTT
CASSQDRYSPLHF